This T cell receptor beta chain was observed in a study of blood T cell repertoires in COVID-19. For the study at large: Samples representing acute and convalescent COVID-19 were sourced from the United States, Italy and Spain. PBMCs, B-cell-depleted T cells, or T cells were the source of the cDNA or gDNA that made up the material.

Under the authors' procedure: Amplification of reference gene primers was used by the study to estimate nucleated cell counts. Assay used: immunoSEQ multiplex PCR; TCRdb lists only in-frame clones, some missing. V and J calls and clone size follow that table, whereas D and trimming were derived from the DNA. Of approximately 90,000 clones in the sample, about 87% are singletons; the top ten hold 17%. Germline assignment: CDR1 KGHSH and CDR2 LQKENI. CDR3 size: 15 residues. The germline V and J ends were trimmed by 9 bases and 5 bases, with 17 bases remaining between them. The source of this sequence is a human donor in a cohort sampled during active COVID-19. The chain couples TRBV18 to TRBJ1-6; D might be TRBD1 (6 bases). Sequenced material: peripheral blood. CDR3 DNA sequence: TGTGCCAGTACCCCCGGACAGATTGATAATTCACCCCTCCACTTT. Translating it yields CASTPGQIDNSPLHF.